This T cell receptor beta chain was recorded in a study of identical twins (dated by TCRdb to 2016 to 2017). General notes on the study: To test whether fetal clonotypes persist, the study used deep sequencing on TCR alpha and beta repertoires from monozygotic twins, unrelated adults of various ages, and cord blood. To rule out contamination, the twin experiments were replicated at different times with different library preparation protocols. Overall study results and their limits: Out-of-frame TCR alpha sharing in monozygotic twins was systematically underestimated by recombination models, whereas sharing between unrelated individuals was in agreement with the recombination models. Out-of-frame TCR alpha sequences shared between twins showed an excess of low generation-probability sequences compared with coincidental sharing between unrelated individuals. Abundant cord blood beta clonotypes carried fewer insertions; young adult naive repertoires showed a weaker similar trend, while memory repertoires showed none. A weaker excess of twin sharing was found in beta out-of-frame sequences because the signal-to-noise ratio was lowered by fewer shared sequences. Invariant T cells such as MAIT and iNKT could partly confound zero-insertion analyses, although diverse VJ usage argued against such confounding for most clonotypes. Because the same donors could not be followed over many years, conclusions were based on cross-sectional statistical analysis.

Libraries were built with 5' RACE. TCRdb records Illumina HiSeq 2000 as the sequencer. Template switching added a universal primer binding site, and the final cDNA carried a unique molecular identifier that allowed TCR cDNA molecules to be counted accurately. Specific primers in the conserved constant-segment region were used to synthesize first-strand cDNA for the TCR alpha and beta chains. To control for contamination, each cDNA library was double barcoded with a SMART-Mk sample barcode plus Illumina barcodes. TruSeq adapter sequences along with Illumina sample barcodes were introduced in two successive PCR steps. The TCR alpha and beta cDNA libraries were sequenced on the Illumina HiSeq platform using custom primers. The original methods were these. MiGEC was used to process raw reads and extract unique molecular identifiers, and MiXCR was used to find CDR3 positions. Recombination models were inferred per individual with the repgenHMM and IGoR tools using an EM algorithm. Shared clonotype analysis was performed with the tcR package in R, normalizing sharing by the product of cloneset sizes. To study raw recombination without the effects of thymic and clonal selection, out-of-frame nonproductive sequences were analyzed. TCRdb applied fastp at Q25 and MiXCR to the public reads, then kept only in-frame beta chains. Identical CDR3 protein sequences are pooled into one entry, listed with their most common genes and DNA. In this record, the V and J calls reflect TCRdb's handling and not the investigators' own analysis. The sample table holds 450,000 or so distinct CDR3 sequences, of which roughly 26% were seen once. The ten largest clones take up 2.9% of the sample.

Every donor was a healthy Caucasian. Three pairs of female monozygotic twins, all aged about 18 to 29 years, made up the twin cohort. CD4+ and CD8+ T cell populations were isolated with positive isolation kits from Invitrogen. This clonotype was observed a handful of times. Its antigen has not been determined. Base qualities are missing; no much larger clone stands one base away. CDR1 and CDR2, per the germline V gene, are SGHDT and YYEEEE. The cysteine opens and the phenylalanine closes a CDR3 of 14 amino acids. The sequence is cut down to CDR3 DNA, 42 bases in frame from base 1. Clipping removes 2 bases from V and 7 bases from J, with 6 as the unmatched junction base count. These data were also filed under a second study, of T cells expressing NK-cell markers. From the second report: Three sorted T-cell subsets (CD3+CD56+NKG2C+, CD3+CD56+NKG2C- and CD3+CD56-NKG2C+) from fewer than 10 donors had their TCR beta-chain repertoires profiled. Seven of the eight sequenced donors were HCMV-seropositive and one was HCMV-seronegative. To restrict sorting to alphabetaTCR-expressing T cells, an anti-gammadeltaTCR antibody was added in several experiments. In over 5 donors, the dominant CD3+CD56+NKG2C+ clonotypes were among the top 10 CD8+ clonotypes and accounted for about 1.0-7.5% of CD8+ T cells. Those dominant clonotypes were again the most abundant among CD3+CD56-NKG2C+ cells in a few donors, at roughly 25-60.1%. Whether the expanded NKG2C-expressing T cell clones were specific for HCMV antigens remained unclear. Randomly selected healthy volunteers, three men and five women, were used as the eight sequenced donors. To determine HCMV serostatus, a commercial ELISA kit was used to detect HCMV-specific IgG in serum. MIGEC was used to demultiplex reads and group the reads by UMI, and MiTCR was used to assemble and quantify clonotypes. Only TCR cDNA sequences supported by at least two reads were kept to exclude erroneous sequences. The tcR package was used for downstream repertoire analysis, and clonotypes were matched between fractions using CDR3 nucleotide sequence together with V segment. VDJmatch was used to annotate antigen specificity against VDJdb, with one amino acid substitution in CDR3 allowed.

This receptor was obtained from a woman aged 18 to 35 in good health. In this chain, TRBV5-6 is recombined with TRBJ2-5, with 9 bases aligning to TRBD2. Sequenced sample: CD4+ T cells sorted from blood. The CDR3 reads as follows: CASSFGGTSTTQYF. The sequenced DNA is TGTGCCAGCAGCTTTGGGGGGACTAGCACGACCCAGTACTTC.